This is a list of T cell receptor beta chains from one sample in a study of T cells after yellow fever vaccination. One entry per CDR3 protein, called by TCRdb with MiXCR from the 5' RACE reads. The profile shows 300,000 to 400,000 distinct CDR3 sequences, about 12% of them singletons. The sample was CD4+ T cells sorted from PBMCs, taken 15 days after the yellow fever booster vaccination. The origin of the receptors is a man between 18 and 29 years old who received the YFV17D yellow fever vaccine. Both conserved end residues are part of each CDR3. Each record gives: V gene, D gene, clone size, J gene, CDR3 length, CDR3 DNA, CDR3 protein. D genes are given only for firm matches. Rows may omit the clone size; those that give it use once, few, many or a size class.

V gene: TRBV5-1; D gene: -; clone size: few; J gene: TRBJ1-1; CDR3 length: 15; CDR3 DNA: TGCGCCAGCAGCTTGGTACCGGTTTTGAACACTGAAGCTTTCTTT; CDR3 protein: CASSLVPVLNTEAFF
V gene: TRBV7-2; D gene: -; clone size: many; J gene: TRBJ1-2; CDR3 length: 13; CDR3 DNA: TGTGCCAGCAGCTGGACAGATAACTATGGCTACACCTTC; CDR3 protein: CASSWTDNYGYTF
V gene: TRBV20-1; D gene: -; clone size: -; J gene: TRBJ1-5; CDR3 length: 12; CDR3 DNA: TGCAGTGCTCAGATTAGCAATCAGCCCCAGCATTTT; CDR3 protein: CSAQISNQPQHF
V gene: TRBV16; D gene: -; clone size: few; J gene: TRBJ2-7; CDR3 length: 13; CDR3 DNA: TGTGCCAGCCGCAGCGGGTGGGAGGACGAGCAGTACTTC; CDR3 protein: CASRSGWEDEQYF
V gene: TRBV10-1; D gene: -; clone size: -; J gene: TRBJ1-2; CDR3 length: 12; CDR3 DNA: TGCGCCAGCAGTGACGAGAACTATGGCTACACCTTC; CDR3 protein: CASSDENYGYTF
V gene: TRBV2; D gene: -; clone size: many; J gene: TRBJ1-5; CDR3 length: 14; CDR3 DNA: TGTGCCAGCGCCCTTACGGTCGGGGACGCGCCCCAGCATTTT; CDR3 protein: CASALTVGDAPQHF
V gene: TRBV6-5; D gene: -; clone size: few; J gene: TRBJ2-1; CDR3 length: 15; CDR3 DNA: TGTGCCAGCAGTTGGAGTCAGAGCTCCTACAATGAGCAGTTCTTC; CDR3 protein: CASSWSQSSYNEQFF
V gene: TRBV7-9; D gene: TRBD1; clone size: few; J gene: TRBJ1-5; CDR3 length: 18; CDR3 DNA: TGTGCCAGCAGCTTCGATCCGGGACAGGGGGAATACAATCAGCCCCAGCATTTT; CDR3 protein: CASSFDPGQGEYNQPQHF
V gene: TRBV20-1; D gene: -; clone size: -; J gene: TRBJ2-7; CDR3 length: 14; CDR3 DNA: TGCAGTGCTATTAGGACAAGAGCGTCCTACGAGCAGTACTTC; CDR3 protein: CSAIRTRASYEQYF
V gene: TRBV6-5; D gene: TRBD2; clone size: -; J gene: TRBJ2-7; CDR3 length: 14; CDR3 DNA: TGTGCCAGCATGGAGCTAGCGGGTTCCTACGAGCAGTACTTC; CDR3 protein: CASMELAGSYEQYF
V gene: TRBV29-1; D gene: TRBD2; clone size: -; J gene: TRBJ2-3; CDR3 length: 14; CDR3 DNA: TGCAGCGTTGAGCCCGGGGGGAGCACAGATACGCAGTATTTT; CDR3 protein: CSVEPGGSTDTQYF
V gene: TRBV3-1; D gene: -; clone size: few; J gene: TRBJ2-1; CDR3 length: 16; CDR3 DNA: TGTGCCAGCAGCCAAGGTATCAGGGGTACCTACAATGAGCAGTTCTTC; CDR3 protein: CASSQGIRGTYNEQFF
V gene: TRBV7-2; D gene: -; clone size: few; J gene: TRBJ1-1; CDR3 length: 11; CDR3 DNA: TGTGCCAGCAGTCCTAGGTGGGAAGCTTTCTTT; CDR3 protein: CASSPRWEAFF
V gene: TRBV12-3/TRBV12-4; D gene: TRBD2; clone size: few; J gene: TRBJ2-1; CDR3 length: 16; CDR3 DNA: TGTGCCAGCAGTTTAGGTGGGGGACTAGGGAGTATCGAGCAGTTCTTC; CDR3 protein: CASSLGGGLGSIEQFF
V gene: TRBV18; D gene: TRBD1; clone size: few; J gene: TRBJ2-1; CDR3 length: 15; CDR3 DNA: TGTGCCAGCTCACCTGGACAGGGGGCGGGGAATGAGCAGTTCTTC; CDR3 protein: CASSPGQGAGNEQFF
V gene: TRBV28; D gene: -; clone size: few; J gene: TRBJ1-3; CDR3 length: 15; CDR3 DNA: TGTGCCAGCAGTTCAAGACGGCTCTCTGGAAACACCATATATTTT; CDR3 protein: CASSSRRLSGNTIYF
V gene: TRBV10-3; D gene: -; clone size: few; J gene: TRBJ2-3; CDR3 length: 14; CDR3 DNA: TGTGCCATCAGTGAGGCGATTACCACAGATACGCAGTATTTT; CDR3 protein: CAISEAITTDTQYF
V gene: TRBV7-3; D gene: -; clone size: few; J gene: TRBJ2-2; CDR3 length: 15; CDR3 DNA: TGTGCCAGCAGCTTACGCTCGCGCCGTGGCGGGGAGCTGTTTTTT; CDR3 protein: CASSLRSRRGGELFF
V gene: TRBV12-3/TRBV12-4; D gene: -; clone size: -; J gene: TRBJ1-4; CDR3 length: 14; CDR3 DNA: TGTGCCAGCAGTGCAGGGGTCACTAATGAAAAACTGTTTTTT; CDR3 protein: CASSAGVTNEKLFF
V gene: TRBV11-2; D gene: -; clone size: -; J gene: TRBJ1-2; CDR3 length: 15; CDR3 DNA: TGTGCCAGCAGCTTAGTGAGCCGTCCCATCTATGGCTACACCTTC; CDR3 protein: CASSLVSRPIYGYTF
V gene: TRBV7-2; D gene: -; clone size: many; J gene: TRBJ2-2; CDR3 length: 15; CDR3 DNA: TGTGCCAGCAGCTTTTCCCCAGGGAACACCGGGGAGCTGTTTTTT; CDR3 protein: CASSFSPGNTGELFF
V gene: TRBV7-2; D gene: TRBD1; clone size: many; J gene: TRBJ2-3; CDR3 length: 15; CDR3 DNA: TGTGCCAGCAGCCGGGACAGGGCCAGCACAGATACGCAGTATTTT; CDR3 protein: CASSRDRASTDTQYF
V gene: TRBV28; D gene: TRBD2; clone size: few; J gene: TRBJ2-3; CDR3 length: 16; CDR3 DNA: TGTGCCAGCACTCGACTAGCGGGGGGTTTCACAGATACGCAGTATTTT; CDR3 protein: CASTRLAGGFTDTQYF
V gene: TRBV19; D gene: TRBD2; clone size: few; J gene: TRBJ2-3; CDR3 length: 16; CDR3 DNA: TGTGCCAGTAGTATGAGGACTAGCGGGACGGCAGATACGCAGTATTTT; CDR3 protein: CASSMRTSGTADTQYF
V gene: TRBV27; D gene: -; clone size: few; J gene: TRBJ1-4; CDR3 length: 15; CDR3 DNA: TGTGCCAGCAGACCGATCCAGGGAATCGGTGAAAAACTGTTTTTT; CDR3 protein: CASRPIQGIGEKLFF
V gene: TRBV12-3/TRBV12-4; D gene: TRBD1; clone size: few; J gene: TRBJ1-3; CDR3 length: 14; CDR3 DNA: TGTGCCAGCAGTTTAACAGGGGGAGGAAACACCATATATTTT; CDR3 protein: CASSLTGGGNTIYF
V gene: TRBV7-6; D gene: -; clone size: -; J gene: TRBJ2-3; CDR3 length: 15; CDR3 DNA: TGTGCCAGCAGCTTAATGTCATTCAAATTTGATACGCAGTATTTT; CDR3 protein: CASSLMSFKFDTQYF
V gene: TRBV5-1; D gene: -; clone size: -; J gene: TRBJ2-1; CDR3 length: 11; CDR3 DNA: TGCGCCAGCAGCTTCCGATGGGAGCAGTTCTTC; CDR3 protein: CASSFRWEQFF
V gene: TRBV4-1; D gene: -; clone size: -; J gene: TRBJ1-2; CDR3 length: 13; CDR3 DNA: TGCGCCAGCAGCCACTGGGCTAACTATGGCTACACCTTC; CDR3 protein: CASSHWANYGYTF
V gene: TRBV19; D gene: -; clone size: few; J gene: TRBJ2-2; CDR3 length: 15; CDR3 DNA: TGTGCCAGTAGTATATGGCAGGGGGGAACCGGGGAGCTGTTTTTT; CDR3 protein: CASSIWQGGTGELFF
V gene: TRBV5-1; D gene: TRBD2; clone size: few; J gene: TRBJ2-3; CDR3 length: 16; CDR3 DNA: TGCGCCAGCAGCCCCGTGCTAGCGGGGTTCACAGATACGCAGTATTTT; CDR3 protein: CASSPVLAGFTDTQYF
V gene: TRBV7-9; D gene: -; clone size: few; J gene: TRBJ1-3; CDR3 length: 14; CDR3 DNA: TGTGCCAGCAGCTTATGGGAAACTGGAAACACCATATATTTT; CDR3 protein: CASSLWETGNTIYF
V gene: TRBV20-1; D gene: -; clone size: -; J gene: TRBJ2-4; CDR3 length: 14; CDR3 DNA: TGCAGTGCTATGGAGTCCGTAGCCAAAAACATTCAGTACTTC; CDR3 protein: CSAMESVAKNIQYF
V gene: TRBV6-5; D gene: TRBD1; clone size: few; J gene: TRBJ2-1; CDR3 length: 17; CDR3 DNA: TGTGCCAGCAGTAGAAGACAGGGGGTGGGGTTGAGGAATGAGCAGTTCTTC; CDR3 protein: CASSRRQGVGLRNEQFF
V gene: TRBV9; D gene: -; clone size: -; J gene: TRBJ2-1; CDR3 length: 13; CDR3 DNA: TGTGCCAGCAGCGTAGCTTCGGGTAATGAGCAGTTCTTC; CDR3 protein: CASSVASGNEQFF
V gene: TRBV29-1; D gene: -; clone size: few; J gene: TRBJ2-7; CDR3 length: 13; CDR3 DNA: TGCAGCGTTGGTTGGGTAGAGACGTACGAGCAGTACTTC; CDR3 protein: CSVGWVETYEQYF
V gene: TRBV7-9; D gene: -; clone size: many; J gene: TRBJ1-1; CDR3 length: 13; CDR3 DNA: TGTGCCAGCAGCTTTGACAGGATGACTGAAGCTTTCTTT; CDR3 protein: CASSFDRMTEAFF
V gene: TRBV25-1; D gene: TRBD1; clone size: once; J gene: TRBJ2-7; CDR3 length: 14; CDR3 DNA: TGTGCCAGCAGTGGATGGACAGGGGTAGGCGAGCAGTACTTC; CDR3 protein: CASSGWTGVGEQYF
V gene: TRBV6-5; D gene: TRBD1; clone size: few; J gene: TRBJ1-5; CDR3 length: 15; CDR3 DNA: TGTGCCAGCAGCGGTAAGGGGGCCGGCAATCAGCCCCAGCATTTT; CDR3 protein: CASSGKGAGNQPQHF